This T cell receptor (beta chain) was obtained from a study of control samples from healthy donors and cancer patients. This CDR3 contains 14 residues. Looked up from germline, CDR1 is ENHRY and CDR2 is SYGVKD. V was clipped by 3 bases and J by 3 bases; unmatched bases: 4. The method was immunoSEQ multiplex PCR; TCRdb's version includes in-frame clones alone and lacks a portion of them. The sample consists of about 140,000 clones, just under 95% of them appearing once. The TCR sequence derives from a man aged 25 to 40 in good health. The rearrangement uses TRBV10-3 and TRBJ1-2; 7 bases map to TRBD1. Specimen: blood. CDR3 nucleotide sequence: TGTGCCATCAGTGACGGAGGGGGCGACTATGGCTACACCTTC. It translates to CAISDGGGDYGYTF.